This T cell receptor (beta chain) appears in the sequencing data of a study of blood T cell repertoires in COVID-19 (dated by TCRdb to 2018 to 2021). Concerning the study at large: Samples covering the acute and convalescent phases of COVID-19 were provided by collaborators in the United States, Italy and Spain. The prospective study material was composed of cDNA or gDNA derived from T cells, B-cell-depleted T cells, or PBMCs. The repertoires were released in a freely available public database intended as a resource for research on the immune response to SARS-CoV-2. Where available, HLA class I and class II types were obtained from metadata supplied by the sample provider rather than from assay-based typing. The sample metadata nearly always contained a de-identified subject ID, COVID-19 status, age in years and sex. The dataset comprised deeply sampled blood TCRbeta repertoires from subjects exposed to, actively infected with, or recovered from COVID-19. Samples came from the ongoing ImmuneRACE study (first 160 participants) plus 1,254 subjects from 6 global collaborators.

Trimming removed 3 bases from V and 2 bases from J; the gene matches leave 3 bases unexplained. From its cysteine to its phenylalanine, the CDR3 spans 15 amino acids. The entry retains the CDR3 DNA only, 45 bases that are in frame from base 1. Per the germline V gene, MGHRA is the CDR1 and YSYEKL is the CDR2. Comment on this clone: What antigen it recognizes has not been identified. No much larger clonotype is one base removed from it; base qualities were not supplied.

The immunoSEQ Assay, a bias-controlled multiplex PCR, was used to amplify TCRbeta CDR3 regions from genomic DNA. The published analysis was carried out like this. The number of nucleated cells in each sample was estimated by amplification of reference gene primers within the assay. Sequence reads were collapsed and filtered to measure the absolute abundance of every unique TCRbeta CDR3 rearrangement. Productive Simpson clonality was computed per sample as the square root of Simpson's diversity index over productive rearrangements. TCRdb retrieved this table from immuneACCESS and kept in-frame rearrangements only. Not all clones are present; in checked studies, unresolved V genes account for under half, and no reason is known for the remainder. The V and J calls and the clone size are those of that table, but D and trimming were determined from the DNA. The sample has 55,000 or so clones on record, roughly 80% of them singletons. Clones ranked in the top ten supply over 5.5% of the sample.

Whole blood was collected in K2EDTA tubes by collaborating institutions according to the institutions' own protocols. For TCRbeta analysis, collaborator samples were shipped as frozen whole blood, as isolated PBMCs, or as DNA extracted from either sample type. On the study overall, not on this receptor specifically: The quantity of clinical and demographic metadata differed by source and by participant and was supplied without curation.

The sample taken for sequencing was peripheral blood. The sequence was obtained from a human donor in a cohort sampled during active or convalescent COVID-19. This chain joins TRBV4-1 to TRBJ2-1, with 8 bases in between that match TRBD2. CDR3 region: CASSHLAGTYNEQFF. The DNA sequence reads TGCGCCAGCAGCCACCTAGCGGGTACCTACAATGAGCAGTTCTTC.